This TCR beta chain was recovered during a study of regulatory T cells in long-lasting Graves disease (dated by TCRdb to the early 2020s). Some background on the complete study: To count as having persistent Graves' disease, a patient had to have received antithyroid drug treatment for over 5 years with TSH receptor autoantibodies remaining persistently positive. A total of some 33 samples were covered by TCR sequencing, comprising around 13 persistent and around 20 newly diagnosed Graves' disease patients. The study took place in China and was registered as a clinical trial. Patients with persistent Graves' disease were compared with patients with newly diagnosed Graves' disease using TCR sequencing and RNA sequencing of peripheral blood. Persistent Graves' disease patients in the clinical cohort had taken antithyroid drugs for approximately 10 years on average. Study-wide conclusions, independent of this receptor: Patients with persistent disease shared more public clonotypes (roughly 2,900) than newly diagnosed patients did (966). Preferential use of TRBV28, TRBJ1-2 and TRBJ2-5 was observed in persistent disease, whereas TRBV20-1 and TRBJ2-1 were favored in newly diagnosed disease. Only peripheral blood was studied, because thyroid tissue, the primary lesion, was inaccessible. Persistent Graves' disease patients showed lower TCR Shannon entropy and fewer highly expanded clones than newly diagnosed patients, suggesting clonal expansion. The small sample size was acknowledged by the authors as a limitation that may reduce accuracy. Only the TCR beta chain was sequenced and analyzed.

Libraries were prepared through multiplex PCR. These reads were obtained on an Illumina HiSeq 4000. To build TCR beta libraries, CDR3 regions were amplified by Arm-PCR using iRepertoire HTBI primers. Gel purification was performed on PCR products prior to sequencing. On the authors' methods: Gene usage analysis of CDR3 amino acid clonotypes used the 60 to 80 TRBV and 14 TRBJ segments found across samples. COPE and FqMerger were used to merge the filtered high-quality paired reads into contigs. BLAST was used to align contigs to IMGT TRBV, TRBD and TRBJ reference genes, with CDR3 defined following IMGT. Highly expanded clones were defined as clonotypes with a frequency above 0.1%. Shannon entropy served as the measure of repertoire diversity, while the Gini coefficient captured V-J evenness. A clonotype found in more than one individual was treated as public. Using fastp at Q25 and MiXCR, TCRdb reprocessed the public reads and kept productive beta chains. Every distinct CDR3 protein forms one entry, paired with its most common genes and DNA. The V and J calls reflect TCRdb's pipeline rather than the authors' work. For this sample the table gives hundreds of thousands of distinct CDR3 sequences, of which approximately 23% were detected only once. Around 13% of the sample is taken by the ten largest.

Spanning cysteine to phenylalanine, the CDR3 consists of 16 amino acids. The read is trimmed to its CDR3 DNA, 48 bases read in frame from base 1. For CDR1 and CDR2, the germline V gene lists SGHDN and FVKESK. V is clipped by 5 bases and J by 5 bases, and the sequence between their germline boundaries is 16 bases long. With respect to this clonotype: Its cognate antigen has yet to be identified. Nothing much larger sits one base from this clone, and base qualities are not available.

This sample's time point label indicates: persistent/refractory GD, antithyroid drugs over 5 years with positive TRAb. For both TCR sequencing and RNA sequencing, RNA was extracted from PBMCs in TRIzol. Graves' disease was diagnosed according to American Thyroid Association guidelines. Patients were recruited from an endocrinology department in Xi'an, China. Each patient gave about 10 milliliters of peripheral blood, collected in an EDTA anticoagulant tube. Ficoll Paque Plus density gradient separation was used to isolate PBMCs, and no additional T cell sorting was done. RNA quality was checked with an Agilent 2100 Bioanalyzer and agarose gel, and concentration with a NanoDrop 2000.

This sequence originates from a female donor with Graves disease. The specimen comprised peripheral blood mononuclear cells (PBMCs), sampled when the disease was refractory, from a patient treated with antithyroid drugs. The chain employs TRBV14 and TRBJ1-6; TRBD1 might be the D gene, on 5 matching bases. The DNA is TGTGCCAGCAGCGAGTGGGACCTCGGAAATAATTCACCCCTCCACTTT. This codes for CASSEWDLGNNSPLHF.